This T cell receptor beta chain derives from a study of T cells in Graves' hyperthyroidism and ophthalmopathy. The trim removed 9 bases at V and 2 bases at J, leaving 3 bases unmatched. This CDR3 spans 14 amino acids. Per the germline V gene, CDR1 is KGHDR and CDR2 is SFDVKD. Template material for amplifying TCR beta CDR3 regions consisted of RNA transcripts. In the first-round RT-PCR of the TCR CDR3, the HTBI primer set was used. TCRdb passed the multiplex PCR reads through MiXCR, listing each CDR3 protein once. The sample has 550,000 to 700,000 distinct CDR3 sequences, 35% to 55% seen once; the top ten hold around a fifth.

This clonotype originated in an adult woman with Graves' disease, either hyperthyroidism or ophthalmopathy (not recorded which). This chain uses TRBV24-1 with TRBJ2-6; 7 nucleotides align to TRBD2. The source material was peripheral blood or thyroid tissue (not recorded which). The DNA of the CDR3 is TGTGCCACCGGGGGGGGGACTGGGGCCAACGTCCTGACTTTC. It specifies CATGGGTGANVLTF.